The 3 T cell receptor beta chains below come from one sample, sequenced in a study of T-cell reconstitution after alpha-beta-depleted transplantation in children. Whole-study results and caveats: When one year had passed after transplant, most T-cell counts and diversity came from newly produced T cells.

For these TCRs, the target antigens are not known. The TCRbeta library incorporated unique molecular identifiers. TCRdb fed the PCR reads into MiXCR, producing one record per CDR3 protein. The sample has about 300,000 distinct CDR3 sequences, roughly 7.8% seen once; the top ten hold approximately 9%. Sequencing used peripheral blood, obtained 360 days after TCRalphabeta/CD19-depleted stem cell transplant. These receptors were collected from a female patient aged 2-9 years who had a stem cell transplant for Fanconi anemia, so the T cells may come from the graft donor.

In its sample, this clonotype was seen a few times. CDR3 bases: TGTGCCAGCAGTTCCTGGGACAGGGCTAACACTGAAGCTTTCTTT. Translating gives CASSSWDRANTEAFF. The J gene is TRBJ1-1, the V gene TRBV12-3 or TRBV12-4; 9 bases map to TRBD1. J gave up 2 bases and V 4 bases, and 5 bases lay outside the gene matches. The CDR3 loop spans 15 amino acids.

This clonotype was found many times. The CDR3 is CATSEPGLAGSNGGETQYF. The CDR3 DNA is TGTGCCACCAGTGAGCCCGGACTAGCGGGATCGAATGGAGGAGAGACCCAGTACTTC. This sequence joins TRBV24-1 and TRBJ2-5; TRBD2 matches at 12 bases. This CDR3 spans 19 amino acids. The V and J ends lost 4 bases and 4 bases, in that order; junction bases with no gene match: 15. The germline CDR1 and CDR2 sequences are KGHDR and SFDVKD.

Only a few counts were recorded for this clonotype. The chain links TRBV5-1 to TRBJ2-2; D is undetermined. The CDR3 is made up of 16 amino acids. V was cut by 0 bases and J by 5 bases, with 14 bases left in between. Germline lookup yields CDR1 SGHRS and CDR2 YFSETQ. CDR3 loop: CASSLVRVDGTGELFF. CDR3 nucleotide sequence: TGCGCCAGCAGCTTGGTGCGAGTTGATGGGACCGGGGAGCTGTTTTTT.